This TCR beta chain originates from a study of spatial heterogeneity in lung cancer. Study background: In the raw reads, each unique TCR and UMI combination was present more than ten times on average. Whole-study findings and limits: Compared with follow-up, resection was when ubiquitous expanded tumor TCRs appeared in blood more.

This clonotype was seen many times. Its cognate antigen is unknown. The CDR3 extends over 13 amino acids. In germline, CDR1 is MDHEN, CDR2 SYDVKM. V was trimmed by 6 bases and J by 6 bases, leaving 12 bases between them. Regarding time point: sample taken at primary tumor resection. In each case, whole RNA from tumor, nontumor lung or frozen PBMC was sequenced unsorted. Samples came from approximately 65 TRACERx patients with untreated early-stage lung cancer. Each TCR cDNA molecule bore a unique molecular identifier. TCRdb re-called the 5' RACE reads with MiXCR, one entry per CDR3 protein. This table holds more than 50,000 distinct CDR3 sequences, over 5.5% found once.

The rearrangement links TRBV28 to TRBJ2-1; either TRBD1 or TRBD2 may supply D (5 bases each). The clonotype was recovered from a female donor with early-stage non-small cell lung cancer. Sample: PBMCs, taken at surgery. The CDR3 here is CASRGTLPNEQFF. CDR3 in DNA: TGTGCCAGCAGAGGGACCTTACCCAATGAGCAGTTCTTC.